Listed here are 27 T cell receptor beta chains from one sample, sequenced in a study of post-analysis software for immune sequencing data. Overall study results and limits: When patients were compared with controls, four or five TRBV segments were more frequent, TRBV5-6, TRBV5-1 and TRBV20-1 among them.

These receptors have no known antigen. The TCR beta cDNA libraries contained unique molecular identifiers. TCRdb redid the calling of the PCR reads with MiXCR, one entry per CDR3 protein. The sample has 700,000 to 900,000 distinct CDR3 sequences; about 45% are singletons. The sequenced sample was blood. These receptors were taken from a girl aged 5 to 17 with multiple sclerosis.

DNA of the CDR3: TGCAGTGCCCATTCTCCTGGACTAGCGGGAAAGCAGTTCTTC. It translates to CSAHSPGLAGKQFF. The chain has TRBV20-1 and TRBJ2-1; 12 bases agree with TRBD2. Germline-derived CDR1 and CDR2 are DFQATT and SNEGSKA (reference sequence). Trimming took 6 bases from V and 11 from J; bases not matched to a gene: 11. The CDR3 has 14 residues.

The V and J genes are TRBV6-5 and TRBJ2-7; 7 nucleotides agree with TRBD2. J gave up 1 base and V 3 bases, and 6 bases lay outside the gene matches. The germline CDR1 and CDR2 sequences are MNHEY and SVGAGI. The CDR3 is made up of 15 amino acids. CDR3 in amino acids: CASSYPIAGSYEQYF. The CDR3 DNA follows: TGTGCCAGCAGTTATCCAATAGCGGGTTCCTACGAGCAGTACTTC.

J is TRBJ1-2 and V is TRBV12-3 or TRBV12-4, with 7 bases fitting TRBD1. V lost 5 bases to trimming and J lost 8 bases; unmatched junction nucleotides: 17. CDR3 length: 16 residues. DNA for the CDR3: TGTGCCAGCAGTCCCCGACCGGGACAGTCCTTGGGGGGCTACACCTTC. Its protein product is CASSPRPGQSLGGYTF.

V gene TRBV7-2 combines with J gene TRBJ1-1; a possible D gene is TRBD1 (5 bases). CDR3 size: 13 residues. Germline V gene sequence: CDR1 SGHTA, CDR2 FQGNSA. Trimming removed 5 bases at V and 5 bases at J, with 12 bases between. The CDR3 DNA reads as TGTGCCAGCAGCCTAACTTGGGGGACTGAAGCTTTCTTT. Protein product: CASSLTWGTEAFF.

CDR3 nucleotide sequence: TGTGCCAGCAGTTTGTCGGCAGGGCTGAACACTGAAGCTTTCTTT. Protein product: CASSLSAGLNTEAFF. The chain combines TRBV28 with TRBJ1-1, with D possibly matching TRBD1 (5 bases). Germline CDR1 MDHEN, CDR2 SYDVKM. The CDR3 sequence is 15 residues long. Trimming shortened V by 3 bases and J by 0 bases, and 11 bases separated the two germline ends.

The rearrangement joins TRBV11-2 to TRBJ1-1; D not certain. Germline assignment: CDR1 SGHAT and CDR2 FQNNGV. Trimming pared 8 bases from V and 3 bases from J, leaving 4 bases between. The CDR3 extends over 10 amino acids. CDR3 residues: CASQDTEAFF. CDR3 sequence (DNA): TGTGCCAGCCAGGACACTGAAGCTTTCTTT.

The chain has TRBV5-5 and TRBJ2-1, with 10 nucleotides matching TRBD2. J lost 8 bases, V lost 2 bases, and 19 bases had no gene match. Germline CDR1 is SGHKS and CDR2 is YYEKEE (reference sequence). The CDR3 runs to 19 residues. As DNA, the CDR3 is TGTGCCAGCAGCTTCTCAGGGGGCGCGGGTCTAGCGGGAGACTATGAGCAGTTCTTC. This sequence encodes CASSFSGGAGLAGDYEQFF.

There are a few counts of this clonotype. The chain's CDR3 is CSATATSGSYEQYF. The CDR3 nucleotides are TGCAGTGCTACAGCGACTAGCGGGAGCTACGAGCAGTACTTC. The J gene is TRBJ2-7, the V gene TRBV20-1; TRBD2 agrees at 12 bases. Germline V lookup: CDR1 DFQATT, CDR2 SNEGSKA (reference sequence). J lost 3 bases, V lost 4 bases, and 4 bases had no gene match. The CDR3 is 14 amino acids.

This chain links TRBV20-1 with TRBJ1-1, with D maybe TRBD1 (6 bases). Germline V gives CDR1 DFQATT, CDR2 SNEGSKA (reference sequence). V was cut by 0 bases and J by 4 bases, with 9 bases left in between. The CDR3 consists of 13 residues. The CDR3 bases are TGCAGTGCTAGAGATGAGGGGGTCACTGAAGCTTTCTTT. It yields the protein CSARDEGVTEAFF.

The V gene is TRBV4-3, the J gene TRBJ2-3, with unresolved D. The CDR3 is made up of 13 amino acids. The ends were cut back, 0 bases at V and 4 bases at J, with 5 bases in the middle. Germline values: CDR1 LGHNA, CDR2 YSLEER. This chain's CDR3 is CASSQESPDTQYF. DNA for the CDR3: TGCGCCAGCAGCCAAGAGTCGCCAGATACGCAGTATTTT.

V gene TRBV6-2 or TRBV6-3 combines with J gene TRBJ2-5; 9 positions match TRBD1. The length of the CDR3 is 15 residues. Germline V gene lookup returns CDR1 MNHEY and CDR2 SVGEGT. Unmatched junction bases numbered 4, after V lost 2 bases and J lost 3 bases. DNA of the CDR3: TGTGCCAGCAGTTACCCGGACAGGGGTGAAGAGACCCAGTACTTC. Protein product: CASSYPDRGEETQYF.

The chain recombines TRBV25-1 with TRBJ2-5, with TRBD1 identical over 7 bases. Germline values: CDR1 MGHDK, CDR2 SYGVNS. The length of the CDR3 is 13 residues. The J segment lost 0 bases and the V segment lost 7 bases, leaving 2 bases of the junction unmatched. The CDR3 protein is CASKRGHQETQYF. For the CDR3, the DNA is TGTGCCAGCAAGAGGGGGCACCAAGAGACCCAGTACTTC. The complete variable domain, with remaining parts taken from reference TRBV25-1 and TRBJ2-5, reads EADIYQTPRYLVIGTGKKITLECSQTMGHDKMYWYQQDPGMELHLIHYSYGVNSTEKGDLSSESTVSRIRTEHFPLTLESARPSHTSQYLCASKRGHQETQYFGPGTRLLVL.

This chain links TRBV7-2 with TRBJ2-3; D ambiguous. CDR3 length: 20 residues. Germline lookup yields CDR1 SGHTA and CDR2 FQGNSA. V shed 4 bases and J shed 0 bases, with 26 bases lying between them. CDR3 DNA sequence: TGTGCCAGCAGCTCCTATCCCGGGCCCCGTCGGAAAGATAGCACAGATACGCAGTATTTT. Encoded protein: CASSSYPGPRRKDSTDTQYF.

The rearrangement links TRBV20-1 to TRBJ2-7; possible D gene TRBD2, 6 bases. With the DNA end fitting TRBJ2-5 better, the J assignment may be wrong. Germline CDR1 and CDR2: DFQATT and SNEGSKA (reference sequence). The CDR3 is 13 residues long. The CDR3 sequence is CSATRGGEETQYF. The CDR3 nucleotides are TGCAGTGCTACAAGGGGAGGCGAGGAGACCCAGTACTTC.

This chain joins TRBV11-2 and TRBJ1-1; D remains unclear. This CDR3 has 11 residues. Germline V lookup: CDR1 SGHAT, CDR2 FQNNGV. Trimming removed 5 bases from V and 6 bases from J, with 7 bases in between. In nucleotides, the CDR3 is TGTGCCAGCAGCCCGTGGTCTGAAGCTTTCTTT. Amino acid sequence: CASSPWSEAFF. The whole variable domain, filled in from reference TRBV11-2 and TRBJ1-1, reads EAGVAQSPRYKIIEKRQSVAFWCNPISGHATLYWYQQILGQGPKLLIQFQNNGVVDDSQLPKDRFSAERLKGVDSTLKIQPAKLEDSAVYLCASSPWSEAFFGQGTRLTVV.

V is TRBV27 and J is TRBJ1-2; 7 bases match TRBD1. This CDR3 has 14 residues. J was trimmed by 6 bases and V by 5 bases; bases with no gene match: 9. Germline loops: CDR1 MNHEY, CDR2 SMNVEV (reference sequence). CDR3 amino acids: CASSPRQGWDGYTF. As DNA, the CDR3 is TGTGCCAGCAGTCCAAGACAGGGATGGGATGGCTACACCTTC.

The chain joins TRBV2 to TRBJ1-1; TRBD1 matches 7 bases. The CDR3 length is 14 residues. In germline, CDR1 is SNHLY, CDR2 FYNNEI. J was trimmed by 1 base and V by 4 bases; bases with no gene match: 3. The CDR3 DNA sequence: TGTGCCAGCAGTGTTTGGACAGGGAACACTGAAGCTTTCTTT. It translates to CASSVWTGNTEAFF.

The chain carries TRBV29-1 and TRBJ1-2; the D is unclear. This CDR3 is 13 amino acids long. V gave up 4 bases and J gave up 4 bases, with 13 bases separating them. Germline values: CDR1 SQVTM, CDR2 ANQGSEA. CDR3 nucleotides: TGCAGCGTTGTTGGAGGGAACAGCTATGGCTACACCTTC. This translates into CSVVGGNSYGYTF.

The chain links TRBV20-1 to TRBJ1-1; D perhaps matches TRBD1 (5 bases). CDR3 length: 15 residues. CDR1 is DFQATT, CDR2 SNEGSKA, per germline (reference sequence). The V end was cut by 0 bases, the J end by 3 bases, with 14 bases between. CDR3 amino acids: CSARDWGGRDTEAFF. The CDR3 DNA follows: TGCAGTGCTAGAGATTGGGGGGGAAGGGACACTGAAGCTTTCTTT.

There are a few counts of this clonotype. This chain uses TRBV5-1 with TRBJ1-1; D call uncertain. CDR3 length: 15 amino acids. Trimming left V 4 bases short and J 0 bases short, with 13 bases between. Germline CDR1 and CDR2: SGHRS and YFSETQ. CDR3 in amino acids: CASSVRGILNTEAFF. The DNA of the CDR3 is TGCGCCAGCAGCGTTCGAGGGATTCTGAACACTGAAGCTTTCTTT.

This clonotype appeared a few times. The chain recombines TRBV13 with TRBJ2-1; D might be TRBD1 (7 bases). The CDR3 is made up of 14 amino acids. Per germline, CDR1 PRHDT and CDR2 FYEKMQ (reference sequence). With 5 bases removed from V and 4 bases from J, the gap between germline ends came to 12 bases. DNA for the CDR3: TGTGCCAGCAGCCCCAGGGGGGTTTACAATGAGCAGTTCTTC. It encodes CASSPRGVYNEQFF.

V and J are TRBV10-3 and TRBJ2-7, with D uncertain. Germline CDR1 and CDR2: ENHRY and SYGVKD. Trimming took 2 bases from V and 2 from J, leaving 16 bases between them. This CDR3 has 16 amino acids. CDR3 DNA sequence: TGTGCCATCAGTGAGAGTGAGGCAGGACGGGCCTACGAGCAGTACTTC. This sequence encodes CAISESEAGRAYEQYF.

The table lists this clonotype with a few counts. The V call is TRBV7-3, the J call TRBJ2-1; D ambiguous. CDR3 size: 15 residues. CDR1 and CDR2 (germline): SGHTA, FQGTGA. V dropped 8 bases and J dropped 2 bases, with 16 bases sitting between them. CDR3 residues: CASGPLGSPYNEQFF. CDR3 sequence (DNA): TGTGCCAGCGGGCCCCTAGGGTCTCCCTACAATGAGCAGTTCTTC.

The chain has TRBV12-3 or TRBV12-4 and TRBJ2-5; possible D gene TRBD2, 6 bases. The CDR3 is made up of 14 amino acids. Trimming pared 3 bases from V and 3 bases from J, leaving 11 bases between. The chain's CDR3 is CASSFRGSEETQYF. In nucleotides, the CDR3 is TGTGCCAGCAGTTTTCGGGGGAGCGAAGAGACCCAGTACTTC.

The gene calls are TRBV7-9 and TRBJ1-2, with 9 bases aligning to TRBD1. The CDR3 length is 15 residues. J gave up 7 bases and V 5 bases, and 11 bases lay outside the gene matches. Germline-derived CDR1 and CDR2 are SEHNR and FQNEAQ (reference sequence). CDR3 sequence (DNA): TGTGCCAGCAGCCGGACAGGGGCCAGCCAGGGTGGCTACACCTTC. Its protein is CASSRTGASQGGYTF.

This clonotype occurred a few times. The V call is TRBV4-1, the J call TRBJ2-7; D assignment may be TRBD1 or TRBD2 (6 bases each). Germline-derived CDR1 and CDR2 are MGHRA and YSYEKL. The CDR3 length is 15 residues. Trimming took off 1 base at V and 7 bases at J, with 17 bases between the two ends. CDR3 DNA sequence: TGCGCCAGCAGCCAAGTTCCGGGGGCTTCGGAAGAGCAGTACTTC. Protein sequence: CASSQVPGASEEQYF.

This clonotype was recorded a few times. The chain joins TRBV6-2 or TRBV6-3 to TRBJ2-1; 7 bases are a match to TRBD1. The junction had 5 bases not matched to a gene; V was cut back by 4 bases and J by 2 bases. The CDR3 spans 15 residues. The germline V gene encodes CDR1 MNHEY and CDR2 SVGEGT. The CDR3 DNA reads as TGTGCCAGCAGTTTGAGGGGGCCACCCTACAATGAGCAGTTCTTC. As protein: CASSLRGPPYNEQFF.